The entry that follows covers one TCR beta chain sequence. Clones were read by immunoSEQ multiplex PCR, and TCRdb kept only the in-frame ones, dropping some. Of approximately 210,000 clones in the sample, about nine tenths were seen once. This specimen comes from a study of blood T cell repertoires in COVID-19. This TCR came from a man aged 25 to 45 in a cohort exposed to, infected with or recovered from COVID-19 (not recorded which). Sequenced: PBMCs or T cells enriched from blood (not recorded which).

CDR3 amino acids: CASRDRVGNTIYF. DNA for the CDR3: TGTGCCAGCAGGGACAGGGTCGGAAACACCATATATTTT. The rearrangement links TRBV28 to TRBJ1-3, with 8 nucleotides matching TRBD1. CDR3 length: 13 amino acids. In germline, CDR1 is MDHEN, CDR2 SYDVKM. V shed 6 bases, J shed 4 bases, and the junction held 2 bases outside the gene matches.